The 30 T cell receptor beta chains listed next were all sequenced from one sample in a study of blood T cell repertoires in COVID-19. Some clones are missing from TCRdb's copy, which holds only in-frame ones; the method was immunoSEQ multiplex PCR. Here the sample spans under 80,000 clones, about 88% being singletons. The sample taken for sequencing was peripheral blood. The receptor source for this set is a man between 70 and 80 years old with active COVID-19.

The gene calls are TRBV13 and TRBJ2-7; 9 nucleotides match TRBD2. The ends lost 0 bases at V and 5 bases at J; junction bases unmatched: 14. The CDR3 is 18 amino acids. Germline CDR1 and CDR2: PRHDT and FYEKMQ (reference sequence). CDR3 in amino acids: CASSLGASGTLRSDEQYF. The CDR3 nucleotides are TGTGCCAGCAGCTTAGGGGCTAGCGGGACCCTCCGTAGCGACGAGCAGTACTTC.

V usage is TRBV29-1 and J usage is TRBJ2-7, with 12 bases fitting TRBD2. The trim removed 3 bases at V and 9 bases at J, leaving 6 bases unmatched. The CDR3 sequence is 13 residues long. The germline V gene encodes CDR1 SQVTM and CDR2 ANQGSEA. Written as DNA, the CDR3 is TGCAGCGTTGAGGCCCTAGCGGGAGGGTGGCAGTACTTC. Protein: CSVEALAGGWQYF.

CDR3 DNA sequence: TGTGCCAGCAGCGTAGACGGCGGAGGACCGACCGGGGAGCTGTTTTTT. This sequence encodes CASSVDGGGPTGELFF. V is TRBV9 and J is TRBJ2-2, with D perhaps matching TRBD2 (5 bases). Germline V gives CDR1 SGDLS, CDR2 YYNGEE. Trimming left V 0 bases short and J 5 bases short, with 14 bases between. CDR3 length: 16 residues.

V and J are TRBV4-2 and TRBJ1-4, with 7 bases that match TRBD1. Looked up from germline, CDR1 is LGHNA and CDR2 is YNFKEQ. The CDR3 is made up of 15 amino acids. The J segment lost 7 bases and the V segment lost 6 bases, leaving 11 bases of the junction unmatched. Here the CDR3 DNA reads TGTGCCAGCAGTAAACGGGACAGTCGGAGTGAAAAACTGTTTTTT. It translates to CASSKRDSRSEKLFF.

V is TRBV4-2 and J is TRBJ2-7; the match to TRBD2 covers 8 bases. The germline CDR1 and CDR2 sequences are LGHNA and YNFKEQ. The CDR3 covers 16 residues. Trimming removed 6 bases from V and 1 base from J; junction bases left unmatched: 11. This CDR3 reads CASRLAAGALSYEQYF. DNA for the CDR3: TGTGCCAGCAGGTTGGCAGCGGGAGCCCTATCCTACGAGCAGTACTTC.

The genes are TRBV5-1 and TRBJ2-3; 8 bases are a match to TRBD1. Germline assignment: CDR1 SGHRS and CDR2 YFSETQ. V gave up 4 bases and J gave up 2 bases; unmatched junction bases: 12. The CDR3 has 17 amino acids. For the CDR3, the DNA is TGCGCCAGCAGCCCGGCCCCCGGGACAGGCAACACAGATACGCAGTATTTT. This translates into CASSPAPGTGNTDTQYF.

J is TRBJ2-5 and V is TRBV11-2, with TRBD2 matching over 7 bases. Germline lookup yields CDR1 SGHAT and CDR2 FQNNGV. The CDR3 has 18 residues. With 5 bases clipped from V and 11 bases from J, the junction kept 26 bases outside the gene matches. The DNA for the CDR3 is TGTGCCAGCAGCCCGACGAGGGAGGGTTTGGCGGGAGTGGTTGAGCAGTACTTC. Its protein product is CASSPTREGLAGVVEQYF.

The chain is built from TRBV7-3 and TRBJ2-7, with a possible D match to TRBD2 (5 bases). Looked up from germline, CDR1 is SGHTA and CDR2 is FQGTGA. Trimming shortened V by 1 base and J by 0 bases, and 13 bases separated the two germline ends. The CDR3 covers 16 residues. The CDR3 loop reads CASSLMGGSSSYEQYF. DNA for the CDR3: TGTGCCAGCAGCTTAATGGGCGGGTCGAGCTCCTACGAGCAGTACTTC. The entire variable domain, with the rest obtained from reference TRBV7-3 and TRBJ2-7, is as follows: GAGVSQTPSNKVTEKGKYVELRCDPISGHTALYWYRQSLGQGPEFLIYFQGTGAADDSGLPNDRFFAVRPEGSVSTLKIQRTERGDSAVYLCASSLMGGSSSYEQYFGPGTRLTVT.

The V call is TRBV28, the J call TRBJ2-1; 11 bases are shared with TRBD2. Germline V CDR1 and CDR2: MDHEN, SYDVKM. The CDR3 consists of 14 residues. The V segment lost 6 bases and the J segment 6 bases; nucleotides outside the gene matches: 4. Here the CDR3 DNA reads TGTGCCAGCAGGGGTAGCGGGAGGGGCAATGAGCAGTTCTTC. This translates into CASRGSGRGNEQFF.

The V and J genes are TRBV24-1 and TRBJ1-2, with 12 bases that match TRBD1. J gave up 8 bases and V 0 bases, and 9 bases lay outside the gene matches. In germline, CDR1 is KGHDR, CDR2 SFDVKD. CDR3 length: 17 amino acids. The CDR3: CATSDLDPGTGGEGYTF. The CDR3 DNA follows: TGTGCCACCAGTGATTTGGACCCCGGGACAGGGGGCGAGGGCTACACCTTC.

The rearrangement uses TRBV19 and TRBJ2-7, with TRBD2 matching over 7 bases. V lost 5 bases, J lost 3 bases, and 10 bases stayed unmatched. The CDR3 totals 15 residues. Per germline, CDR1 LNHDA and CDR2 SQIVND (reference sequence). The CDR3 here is CASSPGGSSLYEQYF. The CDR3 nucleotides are TGTGCCAGTAGTCCGGGCGGGAGTTCCCTCTACGAGCAGTACTTC.

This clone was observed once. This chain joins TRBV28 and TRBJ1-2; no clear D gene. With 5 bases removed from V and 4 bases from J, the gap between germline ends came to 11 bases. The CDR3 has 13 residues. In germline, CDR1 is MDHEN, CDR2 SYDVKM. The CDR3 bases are TGTGCCAGCAGTGGGCCCACTCTCTATGGCTACACCTTC. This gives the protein CASSGPTLYGYTF.

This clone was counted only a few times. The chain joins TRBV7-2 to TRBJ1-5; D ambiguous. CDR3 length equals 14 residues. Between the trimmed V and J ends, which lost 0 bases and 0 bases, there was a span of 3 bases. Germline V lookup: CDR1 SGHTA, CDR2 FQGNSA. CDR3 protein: CASSLAVSNQPQHF. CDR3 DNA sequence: TGTGCCAGCAGCTTAGCCGTTAGCAATCAGCCCCAGCATTTT.

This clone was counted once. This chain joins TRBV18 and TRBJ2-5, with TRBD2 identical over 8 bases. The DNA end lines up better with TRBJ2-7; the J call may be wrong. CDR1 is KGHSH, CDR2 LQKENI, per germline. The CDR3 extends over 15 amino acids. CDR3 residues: CASSPPVSGAYEQYF. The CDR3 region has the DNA TGTGCCAGCTCACCACCCGTTAGCGGGGCCTACGAGCAGTACTTC.

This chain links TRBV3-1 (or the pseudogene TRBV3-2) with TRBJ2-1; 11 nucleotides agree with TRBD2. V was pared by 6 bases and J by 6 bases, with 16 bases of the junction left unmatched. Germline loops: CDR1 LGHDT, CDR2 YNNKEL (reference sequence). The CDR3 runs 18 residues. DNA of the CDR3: TGTGCCAGCAGTCCACTCCCAGGACTAGCGGGCTCAGGCAATGAGCAGTTCTTC. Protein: CASSPLPGLAGSGNEQFF.

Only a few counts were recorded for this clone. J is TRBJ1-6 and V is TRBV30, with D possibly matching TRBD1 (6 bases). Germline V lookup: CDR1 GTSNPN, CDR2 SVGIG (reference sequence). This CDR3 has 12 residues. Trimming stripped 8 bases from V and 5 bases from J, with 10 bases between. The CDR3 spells CAGGRDNSPLHF. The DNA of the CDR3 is TGTGCCGGGGGCCGCGATAATTCACCCCTCCACTTT.

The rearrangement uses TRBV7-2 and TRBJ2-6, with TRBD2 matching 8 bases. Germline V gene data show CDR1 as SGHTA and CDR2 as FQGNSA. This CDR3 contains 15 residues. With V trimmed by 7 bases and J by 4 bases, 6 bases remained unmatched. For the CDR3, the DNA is TGTGCCAGCACGACCGGGGGGGCCGGGGCCAACGTCCTGACTTTC. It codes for CASTTGGAGANVLTF.

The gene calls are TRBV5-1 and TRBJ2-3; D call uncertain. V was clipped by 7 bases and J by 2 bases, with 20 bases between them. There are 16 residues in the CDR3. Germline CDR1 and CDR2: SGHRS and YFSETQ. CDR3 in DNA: TGCGCCAGCTCTAACGTCCGGAGACCCCACACAGATACGCAGTATTTT. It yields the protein CASSNVRRPHTDTQYF.

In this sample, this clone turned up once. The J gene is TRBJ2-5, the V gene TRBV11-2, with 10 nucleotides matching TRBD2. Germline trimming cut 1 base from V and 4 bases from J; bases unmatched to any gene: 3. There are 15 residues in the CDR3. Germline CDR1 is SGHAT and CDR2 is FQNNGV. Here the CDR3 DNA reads TGTGCCAGCAGCTTAGGGAGCGGGAGGGGAGAGACCCAGTACTTC. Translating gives CASSLGSGRGETQYF.

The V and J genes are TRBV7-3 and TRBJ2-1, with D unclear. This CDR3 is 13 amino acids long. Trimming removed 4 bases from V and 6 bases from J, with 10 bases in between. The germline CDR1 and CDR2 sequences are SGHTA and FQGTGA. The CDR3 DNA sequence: TGTGCCAGCAGCTGCCCCCTATGCAATGAGCAGTTCTTC. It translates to CASSCPLCNEQFF.

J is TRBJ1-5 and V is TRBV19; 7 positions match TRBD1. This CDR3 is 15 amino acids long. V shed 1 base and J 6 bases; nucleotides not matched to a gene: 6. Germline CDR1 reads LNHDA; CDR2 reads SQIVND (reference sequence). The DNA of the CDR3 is TGTGCCAGTAGTATAGGGAGGACAGGAGGTCAGCCCCAGCATTTT. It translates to CASSIGRTGGQPQHF. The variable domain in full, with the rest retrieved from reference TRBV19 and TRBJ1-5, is DGGITQSPKYLFRKEGQNVTLSCEQNLNHDAMYWYRQDPGQGLRLIYYSQIVNDFQKGDIAEGYSVSREKKESFPLTVTSAQKNPTAFYLCASSIGRTGGQPQHFGDGTRLSIL.

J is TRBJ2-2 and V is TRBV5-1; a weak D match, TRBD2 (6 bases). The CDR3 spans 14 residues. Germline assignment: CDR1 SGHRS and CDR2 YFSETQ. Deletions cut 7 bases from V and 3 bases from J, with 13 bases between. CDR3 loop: CASRREADTGELFF. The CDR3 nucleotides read TGCGCCAGCCGGAGGGAGGCAGACACCGGGGAGCTGTTTTTT. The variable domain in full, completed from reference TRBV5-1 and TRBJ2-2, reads KAGVTQTPRYLIKTRGQQVTLSCSPISGHRSVSWYQQTPGQGLQFLFEYFSETQRNKGNFPGRFSGRQFSNSRSEMNVSTLELGDSALYLCASRREADTGELFFGEGSRLTVL.

CDR3 nucleotide sequence: TGTGCCAGCAGTTTAAGGGGTAGGCCTGGCAATGAGCAGTTCTTC. It encodes CASSLRGRPGNEQFF. The V gene is TRBV28, the J gene TRBJ2-1; weak D call: TRBD1 (5 bases). V shed 2 bases and J shed 6 bases, with 14 bases lying between them. The length of the CDR3 is 15 residues. CDR1 and CDR2 (germline): MDHEN, SYDVKM. Full variable domain (outside the CDR3, taken from reference TRBV28 and TRBJ2-1): DVKVTQSSRYLVKRTGEKVFLECVQDMDHENMFWYRQDPGLGLRLIYFSYDVKMKEKGDIPEGYSVSREKKERFSLILESASTNQTSMYLCASSLRGRPGNEQFFGPGTRLTVL.

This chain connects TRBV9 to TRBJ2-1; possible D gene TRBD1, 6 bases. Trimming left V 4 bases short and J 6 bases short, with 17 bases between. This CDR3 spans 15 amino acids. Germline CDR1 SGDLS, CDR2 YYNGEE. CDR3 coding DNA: TGTGCCAGCAGCCCCAGGGGAGACCCCGTCAATGAGCAGTTCTTC. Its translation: CASSPRGDPVNEQFF. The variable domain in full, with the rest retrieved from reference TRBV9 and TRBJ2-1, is DSGVTQTPKHLITATGQRVTLRCSPRSGDLSVYWYQQSLDQGLQFLIQYYNGEERAKGNILERFSAQQFPDLHSELNLSSLELGDSALYFCASSPRGDPVNEQFFGPGTRLTVL.

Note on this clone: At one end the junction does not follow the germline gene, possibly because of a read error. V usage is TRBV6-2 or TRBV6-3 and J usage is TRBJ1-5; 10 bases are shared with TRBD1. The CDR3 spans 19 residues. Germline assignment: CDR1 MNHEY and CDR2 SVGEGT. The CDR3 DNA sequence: TGTGCCAGCAGTCAACACAGACAGGGGGCCCGGGTCGGCTATCAGTCCCAGCATTTT. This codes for CASSQHRQGARVGYQSQHF.

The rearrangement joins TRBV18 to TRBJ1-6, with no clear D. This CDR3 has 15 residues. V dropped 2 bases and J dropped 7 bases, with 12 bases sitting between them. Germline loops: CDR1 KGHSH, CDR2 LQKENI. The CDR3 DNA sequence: TGTGCCAGCTCACCAAGTGCCGCGAACAATTCACCCCTCCACTTT. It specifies CASSPSAANNSPLHF.

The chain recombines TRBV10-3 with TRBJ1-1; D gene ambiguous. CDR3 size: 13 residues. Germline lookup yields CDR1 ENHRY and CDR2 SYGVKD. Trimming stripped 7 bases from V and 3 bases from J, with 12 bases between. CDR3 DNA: TGTGCCATCACCCGCCGGGATTACACTGAAGCTTTCTTT. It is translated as CAITRRDYTEAFF.

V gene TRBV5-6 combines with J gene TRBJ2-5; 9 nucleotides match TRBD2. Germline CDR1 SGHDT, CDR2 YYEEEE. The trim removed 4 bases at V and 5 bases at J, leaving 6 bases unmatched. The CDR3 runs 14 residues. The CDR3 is CASSGSGRWETQYF. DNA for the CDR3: TGTGCCAGCAGCGGGAGCGGGAGGTGGGAGACCCAGTACTTC. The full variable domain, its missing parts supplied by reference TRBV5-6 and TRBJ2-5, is DAGVTQSPTHLIKTRGQQVTLRCSPKSGHDTVSWYQQALGQGPQFIFQYYEEEERQRGNFPDRFSGHQFPNYSSELNVNALLLGDSALYLCASSGSGRWETQYFGPGTRLLVL.

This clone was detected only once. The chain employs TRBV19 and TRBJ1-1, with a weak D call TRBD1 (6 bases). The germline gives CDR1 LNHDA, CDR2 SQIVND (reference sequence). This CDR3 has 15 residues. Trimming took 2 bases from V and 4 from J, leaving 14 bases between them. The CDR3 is CASSIWSDSRTEAFF. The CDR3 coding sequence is TGTGCCAGTAGTATATGGTCGGACAGTCGCACTGAAGCTTTCTTT.

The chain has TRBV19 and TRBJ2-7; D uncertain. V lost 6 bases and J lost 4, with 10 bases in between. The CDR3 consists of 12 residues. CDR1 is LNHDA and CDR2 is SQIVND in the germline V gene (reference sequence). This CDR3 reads CASRGNDYEQYF. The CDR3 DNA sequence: TGTGCCAGTAGGGGCAACGATTACGAGCAGTACTTC.